This TCR beta chain was found in a study of cytomegalovirus exposure and HLA in healthy donors. Whole-study context: From donors who were HLA-typed, an early data release held around 80 million unique TCRs.

Points from the study as a whole: An analysis that came later showed most CMV-associated TCR beta chains appearing HLA-restricted. Accurate prediction of most subjects' HLA-A and HLA-B alleles from TCR beta sequences was reported.

Germline assignment: CDR1 LGHNA and CDR2 YNFKEQ. V lost 2 bases, J lost 2 bases, and 18 bases lay in between. The CDR3 loop spans 18 amino acids. In the PCR, 60 Vbeta and 13 Jbeta primers were used. Some clones are missing from TCRdb's copy, which holds only in-frame ones; the method was immunoSEQ multiplex PCR. The data show 64,000 or so clones, approximately 67% seen once. Only a few counts were recorded for this clone. What it recognizes is unknown. The source is a man in his forties or fifties in good health and CMV-seropositive. Specimen: PBMCs. The V gene is TRBV4-2, the J gene TRBJ1-4, with D possibly TRBD1 on 5 matching bases. CDR3: CASSQSGQRGSTNEKLFF. The CDR3 DNA sequence: TGTGCCAGCAGCCAAAGCGGGCAGCGGGGGTCTACTAATGAAAAACTGTTTTTT.